This TCR beta chain was identified in a study of early T cells in non-severe SARS-CoV-2 infection. Whole-study findings and limits: Clonotype matching in VDJdb favored anti-spike CD8 responses and did not capture private and CD4 specificities.

TCRdb re-called the 5' RACE reads through MiXCR, storing one row per CDR3 protein. The sample lists more than 20,000 distinct CDR3 sequences, around 3.9% seen once, with about 4.4% in the top ten. This clonotype was observed many times. Its antigen remains unidentified. CDR1 and CDR2 (germline): SGHTA, FQGTGA. The V end lost 3 bases, the J end lost 3 bases, and 9 bases lay between the germline ends. The CDR3 loop spans 14 amino acids. The sequenced sample was whole blood. This rearrangement joins TRBV7-3 to TRBJ2-1, with D perhaps matching TRBD2 (5 bases). This sequence was found in an adult who was a healthcare worker with PCR-confirmed SARS-CoV-2 infection or an uninfected control (not recorded which). CDR3 residues: CASSLGSGYNEQFF. The DNA for the CDR3 is TGTGCCAGCAGCTTGGGCAGCGGCTACAATGAGCAGTTCTTC.